The entry below gives a single TCR beta chain sequence along with its context. Its antigen is undetermined. The CDR3 loop spans 13 amino acids. The V and J ends lost 5 bases and 11 bases, in that order; junction bases with no gene match: 11. Germline CDR1 and CDR2: ENHRY and SYGVKD. The data derive from a study of post-analysis software for immune sequencing data. Study-wide results and caveats: Compared with controls, patients had more of five or six TRBV segments, including TRBV5-6, TRBV5-1 and TRBV20-1.

Included in the TCR beta cDNA libraries were unique molecular identifiers. In TCRdb, the PCR reads were re-called with MiXCR into one record per CDR3 protein. The sample lists 740,000 or so distinct CDR3 sequences; approximately 50% were seen once. Sequencing was carried out using blood. This rearrangement joins TRBV10-3 to TRBJ2-5, with 7 positions matching TRBD1. The sequence derives from a girl aged 5 to 17 with multiple sclerosis. The CDR3 nucleotides read TGTGCCATCAGTCCTGACAGGGAAGACAGGCAGTACTTC. Residues: CAISPDREDRQYF.